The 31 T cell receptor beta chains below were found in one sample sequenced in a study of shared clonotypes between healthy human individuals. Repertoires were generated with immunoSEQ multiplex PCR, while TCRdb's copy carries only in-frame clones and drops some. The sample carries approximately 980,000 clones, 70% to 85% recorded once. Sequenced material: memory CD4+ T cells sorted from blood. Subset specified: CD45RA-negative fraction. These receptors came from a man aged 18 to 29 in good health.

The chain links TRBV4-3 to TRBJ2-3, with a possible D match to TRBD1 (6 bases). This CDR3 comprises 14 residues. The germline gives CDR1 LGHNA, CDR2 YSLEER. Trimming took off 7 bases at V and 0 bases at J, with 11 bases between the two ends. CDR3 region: CASTQGQSTDTQYF. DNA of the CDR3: TGCGCCAGCACCCAGGGACAAAGCACAGATACGCAGTATTTT.

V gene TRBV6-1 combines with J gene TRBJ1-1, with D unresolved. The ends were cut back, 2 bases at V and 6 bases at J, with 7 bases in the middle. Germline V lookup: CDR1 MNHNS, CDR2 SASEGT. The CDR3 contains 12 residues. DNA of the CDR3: TGTGCCAGCAGTGAAAGAGGGCCTGAAGCTTTCTTT. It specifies CASSERGPEAFF.

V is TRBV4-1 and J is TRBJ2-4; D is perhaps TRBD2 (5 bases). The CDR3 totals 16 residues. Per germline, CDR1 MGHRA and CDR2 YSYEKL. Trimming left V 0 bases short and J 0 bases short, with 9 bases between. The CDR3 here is CASSQESAGAKNIQYF. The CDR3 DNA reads TGCGCCAGCAGCCAAGAATCTGCGGGAGCCAAAAACATTCAGTACTTC.

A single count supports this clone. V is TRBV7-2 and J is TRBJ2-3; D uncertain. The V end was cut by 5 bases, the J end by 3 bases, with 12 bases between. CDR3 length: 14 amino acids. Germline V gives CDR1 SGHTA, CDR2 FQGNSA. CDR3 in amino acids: CASSLSMGTDTQYF. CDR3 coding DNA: TGTGCCAGCAGCCTAAGTATGGGAACAGATACGCAGTATTTT.

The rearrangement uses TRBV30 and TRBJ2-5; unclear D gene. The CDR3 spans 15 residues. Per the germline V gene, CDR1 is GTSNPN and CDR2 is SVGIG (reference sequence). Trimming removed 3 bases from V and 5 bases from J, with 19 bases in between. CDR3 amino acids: CAWRASRIREETQYF. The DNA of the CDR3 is TGTGCCTGGAGGGCCTCGAGGATCCGAGAGGAGACCCAGTACTTC.

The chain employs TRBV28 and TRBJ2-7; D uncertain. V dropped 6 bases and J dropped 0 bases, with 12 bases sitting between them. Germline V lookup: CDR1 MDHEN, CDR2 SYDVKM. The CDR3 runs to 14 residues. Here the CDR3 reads CASRPLITSYEQYF. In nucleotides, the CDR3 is TGTGCCAGCAGGCCACTTATCACCTCCTACGAGCAGTACTTC.

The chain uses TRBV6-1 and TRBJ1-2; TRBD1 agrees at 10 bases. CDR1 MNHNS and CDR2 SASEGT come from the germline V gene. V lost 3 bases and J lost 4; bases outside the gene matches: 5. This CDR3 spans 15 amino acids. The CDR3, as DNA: TGTGCCAGCAGTGAGGGGACAGGGGCGGGCTATGGCTACACCTTC. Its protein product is CASSEGTGAGYGYTF.

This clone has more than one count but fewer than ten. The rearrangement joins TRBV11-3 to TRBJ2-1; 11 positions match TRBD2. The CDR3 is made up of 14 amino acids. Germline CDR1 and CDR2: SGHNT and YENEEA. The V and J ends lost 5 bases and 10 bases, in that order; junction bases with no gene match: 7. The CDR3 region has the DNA TGTGCCAGCAGCGTCACTAGCGGGAGCAACGAGCAGTTCTTC. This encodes CASSVTSGSNEQFF. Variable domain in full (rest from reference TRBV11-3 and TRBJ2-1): EAGVVQSPRYKIIEKKQPVAFWCNPISGHNTLYWYLQNLGQGPELLIRYENEEAVDDSQLPKDRFSAERLKGVDSTLKIQPAELGDSAVYLCASSVTSGSNEQFFGPGTRLTVL.

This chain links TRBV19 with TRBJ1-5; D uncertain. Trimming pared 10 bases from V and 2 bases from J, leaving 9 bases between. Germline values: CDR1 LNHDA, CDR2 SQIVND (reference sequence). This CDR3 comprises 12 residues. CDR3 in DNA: TGTGCCACTAAAGAGGGCAATCAGCCCCAGCATTTT. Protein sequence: CATKEGNQPQHF. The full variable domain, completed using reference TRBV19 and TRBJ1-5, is DGGITQSPKYLFRKEGQNVTLSCEQNLNHDAMYWYRQDPGQGLRLIYYSQIVNDFQKGDIAEGYSVSREKKESFPLTVTSAQKNPTAFYLCATKEGNQPQHFGDGTRLSIL.

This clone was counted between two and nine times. In DNA form, the CDR3 reads TGTGCCAGCTCACGGGTAGCGGGAGACGGAGGCACAGATACGCAGTATTTT. Protein product: CASSRVAGDGGTDTQYF. The rearrangement joins TRBV18 to TRBJ2-3; 9 nucleotides match TRBD2. CDR1 and CDR2 from the germline V gene are KGHSH and LQKENI. CDR3 size: 17 residues. Trimming cost V 4 bases and J 1 base; bases outside gene matches: 9.

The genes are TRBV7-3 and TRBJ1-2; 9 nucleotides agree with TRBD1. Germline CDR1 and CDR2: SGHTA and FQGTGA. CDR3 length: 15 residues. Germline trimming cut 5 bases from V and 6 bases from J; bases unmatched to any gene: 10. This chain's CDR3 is CASSPNEGQGDGYTF. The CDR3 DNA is TGTGCCAGCAGCCCTAACGAGGGACAGGGCGATGGCTACACCTTC.

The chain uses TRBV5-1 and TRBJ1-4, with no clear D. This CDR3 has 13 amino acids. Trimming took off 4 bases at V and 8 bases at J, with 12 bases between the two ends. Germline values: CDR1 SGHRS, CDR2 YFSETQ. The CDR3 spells CASSPWAGEKLFF. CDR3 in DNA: TGCGCCAGCAGCCCTTGGGCGGGAGAAAAACTGTTTTTT.

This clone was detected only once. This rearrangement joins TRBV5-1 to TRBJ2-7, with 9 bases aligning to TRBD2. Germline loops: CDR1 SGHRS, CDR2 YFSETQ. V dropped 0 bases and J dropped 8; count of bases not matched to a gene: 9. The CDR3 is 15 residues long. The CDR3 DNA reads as TGCGCCAGCAGCTTGGTCCTAGCGGGGCCGCCCAAGCAGTACTTC. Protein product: CASSLVLAGPPKQYF.

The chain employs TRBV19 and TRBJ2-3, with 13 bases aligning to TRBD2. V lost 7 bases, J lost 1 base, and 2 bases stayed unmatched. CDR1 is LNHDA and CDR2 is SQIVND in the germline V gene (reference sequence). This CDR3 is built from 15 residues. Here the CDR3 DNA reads TGTGCCAGTACCGGACTAGCGGGGGGCACAGATACGCAGTATTTT. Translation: CASTGLAGGTDTQYF.

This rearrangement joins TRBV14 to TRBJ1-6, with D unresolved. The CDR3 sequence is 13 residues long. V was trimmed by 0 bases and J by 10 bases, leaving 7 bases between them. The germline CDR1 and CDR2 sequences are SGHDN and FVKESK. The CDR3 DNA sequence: TGTGCCAGCAGCCAAGATTTACGATCACCCCTCCACTTT. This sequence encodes CASSQDLRSPLHF.

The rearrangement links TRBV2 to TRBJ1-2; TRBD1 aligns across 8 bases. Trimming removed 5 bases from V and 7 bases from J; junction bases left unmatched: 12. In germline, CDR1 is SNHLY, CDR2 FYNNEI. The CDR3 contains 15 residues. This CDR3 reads CASSSLGQGSSGYTF. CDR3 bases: TGTGCCAGCAGTTCCCTAGGACAGGGTTCTTCTGGCTACACCTTC.

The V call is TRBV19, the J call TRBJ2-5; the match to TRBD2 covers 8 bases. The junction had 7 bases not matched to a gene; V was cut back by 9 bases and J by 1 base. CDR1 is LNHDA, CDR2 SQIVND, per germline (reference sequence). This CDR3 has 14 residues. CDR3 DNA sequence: TGTGCCAGCAGCCGGGGGGGCTTCCAAGAGACCCAGTACTTC. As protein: CASSRGGFQETQYF.

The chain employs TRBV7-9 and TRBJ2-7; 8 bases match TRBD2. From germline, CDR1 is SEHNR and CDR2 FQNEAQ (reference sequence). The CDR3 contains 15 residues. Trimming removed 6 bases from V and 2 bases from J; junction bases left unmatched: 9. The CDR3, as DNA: TGTGCCAGCAGTCAGACCAGCGGGAGAGCCTACGAGCAGTACTTC. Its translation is CASSQTSGRAYEQYF.

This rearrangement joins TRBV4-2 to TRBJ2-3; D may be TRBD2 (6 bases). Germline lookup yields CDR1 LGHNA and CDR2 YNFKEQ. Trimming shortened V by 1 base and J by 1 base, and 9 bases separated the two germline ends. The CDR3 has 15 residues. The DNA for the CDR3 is TGTGCCAGCAGCCAAGGGTGGGGGGGCACAGATACGCAGTATTTT. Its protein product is CASSQGWGGTDTQYF.

The CDR3 DNA is TGTGCCAGCAGCTTAGGGGGACAGGGGAACTCACCCCTCCACTTT. This encodes CASSLGGQGNSPLHF. The chain recombines TRBV11-3 with TRBJ1-6; 10 bases line up with TRBD1. Germline V CDR1 and CDR2: SGHNT, YENEEA. V gave up 1 base and J gave up 10 bases; unmatched junction bases: 4. This CDR3 has 15 amino acids.

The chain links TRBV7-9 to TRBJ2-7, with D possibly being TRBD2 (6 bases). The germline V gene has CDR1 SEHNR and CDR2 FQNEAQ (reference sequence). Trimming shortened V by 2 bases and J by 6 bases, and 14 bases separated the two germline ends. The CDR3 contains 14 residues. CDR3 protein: CASSLRDSSGEQYF. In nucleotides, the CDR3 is TGTGCCAGCAGCTTAAGGGACTCATCCGGCGAGCAGTACTTC.

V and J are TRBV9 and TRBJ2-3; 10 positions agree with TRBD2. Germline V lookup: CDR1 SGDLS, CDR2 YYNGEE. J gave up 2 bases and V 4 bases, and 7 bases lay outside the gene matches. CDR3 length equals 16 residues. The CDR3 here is CASSLGAGGTTDTQYF. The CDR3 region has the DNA TGTGCCAGCAGCCTGGGAGCGGGAGGGACCACAGATACGCAGTATTTT.

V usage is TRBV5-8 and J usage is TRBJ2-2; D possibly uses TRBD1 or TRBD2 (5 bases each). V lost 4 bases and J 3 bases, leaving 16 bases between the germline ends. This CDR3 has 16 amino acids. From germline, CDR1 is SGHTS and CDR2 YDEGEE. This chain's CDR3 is CASSTPMGRDTGELFF. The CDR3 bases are TGTGCCAGCAGCACACCCATGGGACGGGACACCGGGGAGCTGTTTTTT.

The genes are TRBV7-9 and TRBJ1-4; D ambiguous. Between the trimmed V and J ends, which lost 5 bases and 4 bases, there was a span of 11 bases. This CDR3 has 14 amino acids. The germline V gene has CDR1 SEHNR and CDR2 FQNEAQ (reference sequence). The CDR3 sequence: CASSLVGLNEKLFF. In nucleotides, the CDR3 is TGTGCCAGCAGCCTGGTCGGGCTTAATGAAAAACTGTTTTTT.

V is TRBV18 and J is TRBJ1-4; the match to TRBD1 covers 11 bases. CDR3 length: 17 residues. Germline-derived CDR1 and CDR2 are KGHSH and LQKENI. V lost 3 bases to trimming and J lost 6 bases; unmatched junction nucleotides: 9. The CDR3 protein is CASSPYTGTGGDEKLFF. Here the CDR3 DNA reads TGTGCCAGCTCACCTTATACCGGGACAGGGGGAGATGAAAAACTGTTTTTT.

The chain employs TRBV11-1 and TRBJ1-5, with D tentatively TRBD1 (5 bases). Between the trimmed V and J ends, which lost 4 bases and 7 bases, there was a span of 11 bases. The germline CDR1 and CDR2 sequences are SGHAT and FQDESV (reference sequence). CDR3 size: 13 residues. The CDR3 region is CASSSDRGQPQHF. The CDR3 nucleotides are TGTGCCAGCAGCTCCGACCGGGGGCAGCCCCAGCATTTT.

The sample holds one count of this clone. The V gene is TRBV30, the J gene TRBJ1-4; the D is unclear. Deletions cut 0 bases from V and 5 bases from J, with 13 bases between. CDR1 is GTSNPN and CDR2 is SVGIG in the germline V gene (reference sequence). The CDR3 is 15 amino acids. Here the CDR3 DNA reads TGTGCCTGGAGTGTACTAAGGGTTGGAAATGAAAAACTGTTTTTT. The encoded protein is CAWSVLRVGNEKLFF.

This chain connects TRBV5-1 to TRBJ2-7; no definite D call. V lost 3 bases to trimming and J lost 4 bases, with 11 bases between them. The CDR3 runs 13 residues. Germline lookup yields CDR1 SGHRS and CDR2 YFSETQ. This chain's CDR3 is CASSSLGFYEQYF. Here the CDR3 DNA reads TGCGCCAGCAGCTCACTGGGATTTTACGAGCAGTACTTC.

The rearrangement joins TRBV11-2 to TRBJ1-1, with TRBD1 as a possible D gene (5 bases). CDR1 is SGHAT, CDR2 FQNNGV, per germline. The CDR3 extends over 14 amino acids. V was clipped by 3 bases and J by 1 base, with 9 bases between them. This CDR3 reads CASSFLRANTEAFF. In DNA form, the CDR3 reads TGTGCCAGCAGCTTCCTCAGGGCGAACACTGAAGCTTTCTTT.

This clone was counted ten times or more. The CDR3, as DNA: TGCGCCAGCAGCACCGGGACAGGGGGCGGTGGGGCCAACGTCCTGACTTTC. This translates into CASSTGTGGGGANVLTF. The chain uses TRBV5-1 and TRBJ2-6; 12 bases align to TRBD1. With V trimmed by 4 bases and J by 3 bases, 5 bases remained unmatched. This CDR3 has 17 amino acids. Germline loops: CDR1 SGHRS, CDR2 YFSETQ.

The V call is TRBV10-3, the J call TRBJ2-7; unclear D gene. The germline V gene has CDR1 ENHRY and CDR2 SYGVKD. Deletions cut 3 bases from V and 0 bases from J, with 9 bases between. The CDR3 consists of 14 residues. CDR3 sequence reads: CAISEGLTSYEQYF. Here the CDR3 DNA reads TGTGCCATCAGTGAAGGGCTCACCTCCTACGAGCAGTACTTC.